These 24 T cell receptor beta chains share one sample of origin, sequenced in a study of blood T cell repertoires in COVID-19. Produced via immunoSEQ multiplex PCR; TCRdb's table is partial and in-frame only. The sample holds 99,000 or so clones, about 85% seen once. Input material: peripheral blood. These receptors were collected from a man aged 50 or older with acute or convalescent COVID-19.

This sequence joins TRBV9 and TRBJ1-3, with D maybe TRBD1 (5 bases). CDR3 length: 16 residues. The V gene lost 3 bases and the J gene lost 1 base, with 14 bases spanning the gap. Germline CDR1 reads SGDLS; CDR2 reads YYNGEE. CDR3 nucleotides: TGTGCCAGCAGCGCACTTGGGGGGTCTTCTGGAAACACCATATATTTT. This gives the protein CASSALGGSSGNTIYF.

The rearrangement links TRBV13 to TRBJ1-2, with D maybe TRBD1 (5 bases). V dropped 5 bases and J dropped 4 bases, with 17 bases sitting between them. The CDR3 length is 15 residues. CDR1 is PRHDT and CDR2 is FYEKMQ in the germline V gene (reference sequence). DNA for the CDR3: TGTGCCAGCAGCCAAATTTTATTGGGACTCTATGGCTACACCTTC. It translates to CASSQILLGLYGYTF. Combining the CDR3 with reference TRBV13 and TRBJ1-2 gives the whole variable domain AAGVIQSPRHLIKEKRETATLKCYPIPRHDTVYWYQQGPGQDPQFLISFYEKMQSDKGSIPDRFSAQQFSDYHSELNMSSLELGDSALYFCASSQILLGLYGYTFGSGTRLTVV.

The V and J genes are TRBV13 and TRBJ1-2; perhaps TRBD1 as D (6 bases). Germline V gene lookup returns CDR1 PRHDT and CDR2 FYEKMQ (reference sequence). The CDR3 is 16 residues long. Trimming shortened V by 5 bases and J by 7 bases, and 23 bases separated the two germline ends. CDR3 nucleotide sequence: TGTGCCAGCAGCGCCAGGGGAAATCTGGGGGTCGGTGGCTACACCTTC. Encoded protein: CASSARGNLGVGGYTF.

V gene TRBV3-1 (or the pseudogene TRBV3-2) combines with J gene TRBJ1-2; 7 bases fit TRBD1. The V gene's germline CDR1 is LGHDT and CDR2 YNNKEL (reference sequence). Trimming at V came to 4 bases and at J to 6 bases, leaving 11 bases not matched to a gene. There are 15 residues in the CDR3. The DNA for the CDR3 is TGTGCCAGCAGCCTAAATTCGGGACAGAGTAATGGCTACACCTTC. This codes for CASSLNSGQSNGYTF.

V gene TRBV21-1 combines with J gene TRBJ1-2; TRBD1 is the table's D call, not checked against the DNA. TRBV21-1 is a known pseudogene. This CDR3 is 11 amino acids long. The CDR3 DNA sequence: TGTGCCAGCATGACAGTCTATGGCTACACCTTC. This translates into CASMTVYGYTF.

The V gene is TRBV7-3, the J gene TRBJ1-1; D is unresolved. Germline CDR1 is SGHTA and CDR2 is FQGTGA. Trimming cost V 1 base and J 3 bases, with 9 bases left between them. This CDR3 is 14 amino acids long. The CDR3 region is CASSLRAWDTEAFF. The CDR3 DNA is TGTGCCAGCAGCTTAAGGGCGTGGGACACTGAAGCTTTCTTT.

V is TRBV11-3 and J is TRBJ2-6; 11 bases are a match to TRBD2. Germline V gene lookup returns CDR1 SGHNT and CDR2 YENEEA. Trimming removed 1 base from V and 2 bases from J; junction bases left unmatched: 10. CDR3 size: 20 residues. In nucleotides, the CDR3 is TGTGCCAGCAGCTTAGTATGGATGACTAGCGGGACCCCTGGGGCCAACGTCCTGACTTTC. This gives the protein CASSLVWMTSGTPGANVLTF.

This clone was detected a few times. The rearrangement links TRBV6-5 to TRBJ2-7; D gene ambiguous. V was trimmed by 5 bases and J by 9 bases, leaving 20 bases between them. CDR1 and CDR2 from the germline V gene are MNHEY and SVGAGI. This CDR3 has 14 amino acids. The CDR3 coding sequence is TGTGCCAGCAGTAGTCCTACGAGTAGTCGATGGCAGTACTTC. It is translated as CASSSPTSSRWQYF.

This chain connects TRBV27 to TRBJ1-1, with 10 bases identical to TRBD1. This CDR3 has 15 residues. Trimming removed 7 bases from V and 4 bases from J; junction bases left unmatched: 9. From germline, CDR1 is MNHEY and CDR2 SMNVEV (reference sequence). In DNA, the CDR3 is TGTGCCAGCATCACTAGACAGGGGGCCGGCACTGAAGCTTTCTTT. It specifies CASITRQGAGTEAFF.

In this sample, this clone turned up a few times. V is TRBV30 and J is TRBJ1-1; the D is unclear. CDR3 length: 13 amino acids. Looked up from germline, CDR1 is GTSNPN and CDR2 is SVGIG (reference sequence). V dropped 3 bases and J dropped 1 base, with 9 bases sitting between them. The CDR3 loop is CAWSRSANTEAFF. CDR3 bases: TGTGCCTGGAGCAGATCCGCGAACACTGAAGCTTTCTTT.

The rearrangement joins TRBV19 to TRBJ2-1; 7 positions match TRBD2. The CDR3 runs 14 residues. The V gene end was trimmed by 5 bases and the J gene end by 6 bases; junction bases not matched to a gene: 7. Germline lookup yields CDR1 LNHDA and CDR2 SQIVND (reference sequence). CDR3 nucleotides: TGTGCCAGTAGTCGAGCTAGCGGTGGCAATGAGCAGTTCTTC. Amino acids: CASSRASGGNEQFF.

This clone was counted a single time. This chain joins TRBV11-3 and TRBJ2-7; D is unclear. CDR3 length: 14 amino acids. Between the trimmed V and J ends, which lost 0 bases and 7 bases, there was a span of 13 bases. Germline CDR1 and CDR2: SGHNT and YENEEA. CDR3 in DNA: TGTGCCAGCAGCTTAGAGGCAGCACTACGAGAGCAGTACTTC. This translates into CASSLEAALREQYF.

The chain employs TRBV30 and TRBJ2-2, with D perhaps matching TRBD2 (6 bases). CDR3 size: 11 residues. Between the trimmed V and J ends, which lost 7 bases and 6 bases, there was a span of 9 bases. Germline V gene lookup returns CDR1 GTSNPN and CDR2 SVGIG (reference sequence). For the CDR3, the DNA is TGTGCCTCCGGAGGGGCCGGGGAGCTGTTTTTT. Its protein is CASGGAGELFF.

The chain combines TRBV28 with TRBJ2-1; 10 bases map to TRBD2. The germline V gene encodes CDR1 MDHEN and CDR2 SYDVKM. V gave up 5 bases and J gave up 7 bases; unmatched junction bases: 8. The length of the CDR3 is 15 residues. DNA of the CDR3: TGTGCCAGCAGTGCCTCTAGCGGGAGTTTAAATGAGCAGTTCTTC. Its translation is CASSASSGSLNEQFF.

The count of this clone is one. The chain uses TRBV18 and TRBJ2-1; weak D call: TRBD2 (8 bases). The V and J ends lost 3 bases and 7 bases respectively, with 19 bases between them. The length of the CDR3 is 16 residues. Germline loops: CDR1 KGHSH, CDR2 LQKENI. The DNA of the CDR3 is TGTGCCAGCTCACCGACAGGGACTAGAAGCCCTAATGAGCAGTTCTTC. It is translated as CASSPTGTRSPNEQFF.

This clone has only one observation. The chain carries TRBV19 and TRBJ2-2, with D perhaps matching TRBD2 (6 bases). Trimming cost V 7 bases and J 7 bases, with 16 bases left between them. Germline-derived CDR1 and CDR2 are LNHDA and SQIVND (reference sequence). CDR3 length equals 14 residues. CDR3 coding DNA: TGTGCCAGTACCGAAGAGACTAGAGGCGGGGAGCTGTTTTTT. Its translation is CASTEETRGGELFF.

The chain carries TRBV2 and TRBJ1-5; D remains ambiguous. CDR1 is SNHLY, CDR2 FYNNEI, per germline. The CDR3 is 17 amino acids. The V gene lost 7 bases and the J gene lost 2 bases, with 21 bases spanning the gap. This chain's CDR3 is CASTSRRSLMGNQPQHF. As DNA, the CDR3 is TGTGCCAGCACCTCAAGGAGGTCCTTAATGGGCAATCAGCCCCAGCATTTT.

The chain carries TRBV18 and TRBJ2-1, with D maybe TRBD2 (5 bases). This CDR3 spans 15 amino acids. In germline, CDR1 is KGHSH, CDR2 LQKENI. Trimming pared 3 bases from V and 6 bases from J, leaving 15 bases between. The CDR3 nucleotides read TGTGCCAGCTCACCCCCGCGGGCAGGCCCCAATGAGCAGTTCTTC. Protein: CASSPPRAGPNEQFF.

This clone was seen a handful of times. The J gene is TRBJ2-2, the V gene TRBV5-6; D gene uncertain. CDR1 and CDR2 (germline): SGHDT, YYEEEE. V shed 6 bases and J shed 3 bases, with 21 bases lying between them. The CDR3 length is 17 residues. CDR3 coding DNA: TGTGCCAGCAAATCCATAATGGCGGAAGAAGACACCGGGGAGCTGTTTTTT. Amino acids: CASKSIMAEEDTGELFF.

This chain connects TRBV6-8 to TRBJ2-2, with TRBD1 identical over 7 bases. J was trimmed by 6 bases and V by 6 bases; bases with no gene match: 4. This CDR3 is 13 amino acids long. Germline V gene sequence: CDR1 MNHGY, CDR2 SAAAGT. DNA for the CDR3: TGTGCCAGCAGATGCCAGGGGGCCGGGGAGCTGTTTTTT. Translated: CASRCQGAGELFF.

The chain carries TRBV3-1 (or the pseudogene TRBV3-2) and TRBJ1-5; weak D call: TRBD1 (5 bases). The CDR3 contains 15 residues. In germline, CDR1 is LGHDT, CDR2 YNNKEL (reference sequence). With 1 base removed from V and 0 bases from J, the gap between germline ends came to 7 bases. CDR3 nucleotide sequence: TGTGCCAGCAGCCAAGGGGGCTATAGCAATCAGCCCCAGCATTTT. This gives the protein CASSQGGYSNQPQHF.

The CDR3, as DNA: TGCGCCAGCAGTTACGGGGTTCAAGAGACCCAGTACTTC. Its protein product is CASSYGVQETQYF. The J gene is TRBJ2-5, the V gene TRBV5-1; D may be TRBD2 (5 bases). The V gene lost 5 bases and the J gene lost 2 bases, with 10 bases spanning the gap. CDR1 and CDR2 from the germline V gene are SGHRS and YFSETQ. This CDR3 contains 13 residues.

J is TRBJ2-2 and V is TRBV5-1; the match to TRBD1 covers 7 bases. This CDR3 comprises 14 residues. Germline V gene sequence: CDR1 SGHRS, CDR2 YFSETQ. The V segment lost 4 bases and the J segment 8 bases; nucleotides outside the gene matches: 8. CDR3 in DNA: TGCGCCAGCAGCGTGACCGCAGGGGGTGGGGAGCTGTTTTTT. Protein: CASSVTAGGGELFF.

The gene calls are TRBV5-1 and TRBJ2-1; TRBD1 aligns across 7 bases. This CDR3 is built from 16 residues. CDR1 is SGHRS and CDR2 is YFSETQ in the germline V gene. V shed 2 bases, J shed 6 bases, and the junction held 11 bases outside the gene matches. Written as DNA, the CDR3 is TGCGCCAGCAGCTTAACAGGGGTCTTACTCGGCAATGAGCAGTTCTTC. This gives the protein CASSLTGVLLGNEQFF.